This T cell receptor beta chain originates from a study of blood T cell repertoires in COVID-19. Background on the study: From T cells, B-cell-depleted T cells, or PBMCs came the material, which was cDNA or gDNA.

The CDR3 sequence is 13 residues long. Germline V gives CDR1 GTSNPN, CDR2 SVGIG (reference sequence). V lost 4 bases, J lost 4 bases, and 8 bases lay in between. Produced via immunoSEQ multiplex PCR; TCRdb's table is partial and in-frame only. The sample lists about 51,000 clones, about 81% seen once, with around an eighth in the top ten. What was sequenced was peripheral blood. This receptor was obtained from a human donor with acute or convalescent COVID-19. The donor label of this sample is uncertain. The V and J genes are TRBV30 and TRBJ2-6; no clear D gene. The CDR3, as DNA: TGTGCCTGGAAAGAGTGGGGGGCCAACGTCCTGACTTTC. Translation gives CAWKEWGANVLTF.